This T cell receptor (beta chain) came from a study of PD-L1 blockade in urothelial cancer. Study details: Blood samples had a median of approximately 140,000 T cells, 75,000 or so unique TCRs, and clonality 0.075 to 0.095.

Germline values: CDR1 MDHEN, CDR2 SYDVKM. V was clipped by 10 bases and J by 4 bases; unmatched bases: 6. The CDR3 runs 13 residues. Clones were read by immunoSEQ multiplex PCR, and TCRdb kept only the in-frame ones, dropping some. The sample lists 50,000 to 60,000 clones; approximately 87% were seen once. Specimen: PBMCs, collected around atezolizumab (anti-PD-L1) treatment. The chain links TRBV28 to TRBJ1-5, with 8 nucleotides matching TRBD1. This receptor was obtained from a man aged 35-49 years with urothelial cancer. CDR3 in amino acids: CATQGARNQPQHF. CDR3 DNA: TGTGCCACTCAGGGGGCGCGGAATCAGCCCCAGCATTTT.